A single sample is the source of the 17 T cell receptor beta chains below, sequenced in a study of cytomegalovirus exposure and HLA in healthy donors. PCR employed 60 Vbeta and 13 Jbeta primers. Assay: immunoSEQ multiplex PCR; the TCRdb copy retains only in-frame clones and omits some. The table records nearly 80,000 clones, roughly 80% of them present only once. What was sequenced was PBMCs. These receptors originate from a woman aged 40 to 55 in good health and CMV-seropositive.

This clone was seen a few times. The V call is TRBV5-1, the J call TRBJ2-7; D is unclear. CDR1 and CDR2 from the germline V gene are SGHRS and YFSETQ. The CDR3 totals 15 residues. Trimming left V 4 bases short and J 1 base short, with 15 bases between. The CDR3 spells CASSPLNPLSYEQYF. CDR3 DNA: TGCGCCAGCAGCCCCCTAAACCCGTTATCCTACGAGCAGTACTTC.

The CDR3, as DNA: TGTGCCAGCAGACCCCGCGGGGGCATTGACACTGAAGCTTTCTTT. Its translation: CASRPRGGIDTEAFF. The V call is TRBV6-6, the J call TRBJ1-1; possibly TRBD1 for D (6 bases). From germline, CDR1 is MNHNY and CDR2 SVGAGI (reference sequence). The CDR3 is 15 residues long. V lost 6 bases and J 3 bases, leaving 17 bases between the germline ends.

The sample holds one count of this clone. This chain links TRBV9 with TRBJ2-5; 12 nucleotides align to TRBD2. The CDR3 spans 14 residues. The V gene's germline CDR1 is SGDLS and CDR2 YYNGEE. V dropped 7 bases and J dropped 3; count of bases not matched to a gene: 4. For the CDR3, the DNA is TGTGCCAGCGCCTCTAGCGGGGGGGAAGAGACCCAGTACTTC. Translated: CASASSGGEETQYF.

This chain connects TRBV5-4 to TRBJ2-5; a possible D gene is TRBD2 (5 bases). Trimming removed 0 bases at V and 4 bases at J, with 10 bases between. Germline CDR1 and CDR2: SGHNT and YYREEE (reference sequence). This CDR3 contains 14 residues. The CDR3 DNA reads TGTGCCAGCAGCTTGGAAGATCGGGGAGAGACCCAGTACTTC. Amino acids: CASSLEDRGETQYF. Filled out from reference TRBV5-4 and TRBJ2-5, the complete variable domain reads ETGVTQSPTHLIKTRGQQVTLRCSSQSGHNTVSWYQQALGQGPQFIFQYYREEENGRGNFPPRFSGLQFPNYSSELNVNALELDDSALYLCASSLEDRGETQYFGPGTRLLVL.

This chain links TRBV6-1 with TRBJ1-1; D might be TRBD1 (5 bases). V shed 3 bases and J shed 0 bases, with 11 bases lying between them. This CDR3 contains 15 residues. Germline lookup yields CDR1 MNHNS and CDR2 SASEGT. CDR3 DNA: TGTGCCAGCAGTGACCCTCGACAGATGAACACTGAAGCTTTCTTT. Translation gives CASSDPRQMNTEAFF.

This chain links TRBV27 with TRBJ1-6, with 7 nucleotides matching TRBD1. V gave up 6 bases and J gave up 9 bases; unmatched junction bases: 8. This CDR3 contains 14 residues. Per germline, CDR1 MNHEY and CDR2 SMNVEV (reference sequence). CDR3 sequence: CASRNRDRFSPLHF. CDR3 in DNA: TGTGCCAGCAGGAACCGGGACAGATTTTCACCCCTCCACTTT.

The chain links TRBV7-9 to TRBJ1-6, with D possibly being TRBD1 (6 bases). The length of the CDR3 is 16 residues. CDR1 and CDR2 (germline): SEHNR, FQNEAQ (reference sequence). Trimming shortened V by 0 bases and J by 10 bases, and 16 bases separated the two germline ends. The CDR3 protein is CASSLAGQGSGSPLHF. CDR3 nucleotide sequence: TGTGCCAGCAGCTTAGCCGGGCAGGGGTCCGGGTCACCCCTCCACTTT.

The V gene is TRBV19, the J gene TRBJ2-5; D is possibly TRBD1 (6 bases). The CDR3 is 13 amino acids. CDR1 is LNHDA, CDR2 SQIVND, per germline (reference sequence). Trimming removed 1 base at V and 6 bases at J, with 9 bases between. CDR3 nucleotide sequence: TGTGCCAGTAGTATAGGAGGGGGAAAGACCCAGTACTTC. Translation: CASSIGGGKTQYF.

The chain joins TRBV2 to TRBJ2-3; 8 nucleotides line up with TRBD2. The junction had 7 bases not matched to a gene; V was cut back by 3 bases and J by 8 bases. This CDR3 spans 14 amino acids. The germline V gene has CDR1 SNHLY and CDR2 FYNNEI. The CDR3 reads CASSDNHGGGTQYF. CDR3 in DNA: TGTGCCAGCAGTGACAATCACGGGGGGGGTACGCAGTATTTT.

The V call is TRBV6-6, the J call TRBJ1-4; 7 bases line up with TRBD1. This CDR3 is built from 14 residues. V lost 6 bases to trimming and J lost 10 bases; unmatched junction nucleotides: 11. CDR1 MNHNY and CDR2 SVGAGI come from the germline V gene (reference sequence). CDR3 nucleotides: TGTGCCAGCAGCCCCGGGACAGACTTAGGAAAACTGTTTTTT. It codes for CASSPGTDLGKLFF.

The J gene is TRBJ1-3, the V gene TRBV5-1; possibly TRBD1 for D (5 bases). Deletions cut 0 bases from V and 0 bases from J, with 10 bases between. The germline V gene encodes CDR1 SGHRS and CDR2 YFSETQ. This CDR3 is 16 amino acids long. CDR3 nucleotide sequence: TGCGCCAGCAGCTTGGACATAGGGGTCTCTGGAAACACCATATATTTT. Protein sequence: CASSLDIGVSGNTIYF.

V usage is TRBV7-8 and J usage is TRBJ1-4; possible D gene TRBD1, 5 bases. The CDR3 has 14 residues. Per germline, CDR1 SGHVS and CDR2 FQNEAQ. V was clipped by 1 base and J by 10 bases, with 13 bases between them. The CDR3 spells CASSLEGSGGKLFF. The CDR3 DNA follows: TGTGCCAGCAGCTTAGAGGGGTCAGGTGGAAAACTGTTTTTT.

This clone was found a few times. This chain's CDR3 is CASSEASGGYTDTQYF. The CDR3 coding sequence is TGTGCCAGCAGTGAGGCTAGCGGGGGGTACACAGATACGCAGTATTTT. This chain links TRBV6-1 with TRBJ2-3; TRBD2 aligns across 11 bases. The CDR3 is 16 residues long. CDR1 is MNHNS and CDR2 is SASEGT in the germline V gene. Trimming took 3 bases from V and 2 from J; bases not matched to a gene: 4.

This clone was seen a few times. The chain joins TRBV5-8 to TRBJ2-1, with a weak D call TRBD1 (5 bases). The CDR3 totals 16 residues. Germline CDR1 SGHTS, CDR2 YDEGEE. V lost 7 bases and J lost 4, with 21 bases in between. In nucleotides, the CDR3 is TGTGCCAGCCCTAAAAAAGGGGCGTCAGGGTACAATGAGCAGTTCTTC. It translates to CASPKKGASGYNEQFF.

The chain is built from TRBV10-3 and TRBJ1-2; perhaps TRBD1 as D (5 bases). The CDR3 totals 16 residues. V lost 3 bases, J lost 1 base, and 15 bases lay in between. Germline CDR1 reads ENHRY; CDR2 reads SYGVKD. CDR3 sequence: CAISDLRQSFNYGYTF. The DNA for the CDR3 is TGTGCCATCAGTGACTTGAGACAGAGTTTTAACTATGGCTACACCTTC.

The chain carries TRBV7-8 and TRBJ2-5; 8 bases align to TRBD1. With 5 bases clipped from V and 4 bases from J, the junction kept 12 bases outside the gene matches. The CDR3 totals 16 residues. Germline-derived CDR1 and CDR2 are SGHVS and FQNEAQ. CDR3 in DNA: TGTGCCAGCAGCCCAAAACGGACAGGGACGGGAGAGACCCAGTACTTC. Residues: CASSPKRTGTGETQYF.

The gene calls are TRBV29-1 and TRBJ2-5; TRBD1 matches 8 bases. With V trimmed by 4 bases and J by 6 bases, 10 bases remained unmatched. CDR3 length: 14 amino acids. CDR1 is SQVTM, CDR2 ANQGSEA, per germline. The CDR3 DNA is TGCAGCGTTGGCCAAGGGGCAGGGGGCCAGACCCAGTACTTC. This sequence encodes CSVGQGAGGQTQYF.